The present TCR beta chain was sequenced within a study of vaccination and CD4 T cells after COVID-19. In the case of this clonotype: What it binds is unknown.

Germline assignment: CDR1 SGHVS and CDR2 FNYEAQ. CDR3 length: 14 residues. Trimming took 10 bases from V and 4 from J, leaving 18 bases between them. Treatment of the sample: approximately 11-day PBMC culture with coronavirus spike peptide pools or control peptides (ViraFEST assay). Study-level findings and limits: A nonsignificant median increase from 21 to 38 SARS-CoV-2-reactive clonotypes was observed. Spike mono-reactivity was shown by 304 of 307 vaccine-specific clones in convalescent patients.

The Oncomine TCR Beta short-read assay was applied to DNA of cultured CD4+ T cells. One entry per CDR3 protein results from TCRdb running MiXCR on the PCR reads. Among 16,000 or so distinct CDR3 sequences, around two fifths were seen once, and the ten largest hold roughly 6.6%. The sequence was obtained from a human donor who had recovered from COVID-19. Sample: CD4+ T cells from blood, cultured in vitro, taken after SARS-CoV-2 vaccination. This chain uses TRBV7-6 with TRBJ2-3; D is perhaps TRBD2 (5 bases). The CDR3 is CATQTSSGADTQYF. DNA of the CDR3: TGTGCCACCCAGACTTCATCCGGGGCAGATACGCAGTATTTT.